The rows below give T cell receptor beta chains drawn from one sample of a study of T-cell reconstitution after alpha-beta-depleted transplantation in children. A single record per CDR3 protein comes from TCRdb applying MiXCR to the PCR reads. The data show around 340,000 distinct CDR3 sequences, with about an eighth seen just once and around 4% held by the top ten. The source material was PBMCs, sampled from the stem cell graft. The source is a human donor who donated a stem cell graft to a child with Fanconi anemia. Each CDR3 is given without its conserved first and last residue.

j_call v_call cdr3_aa
TRBJ2-6 TRBV2 ASSDRSGANVLT
TRBJ1-2 TRBV7-2 ASSGDRNYGYT
TRBJ2-3 TRBV6-1 ASGLGGFTDTQY
TRBJ2-1 TRBV11-2 ASSREGLSNEQF
TRBJ2-3 TRBV28 ASGPGQGAWTDTQY
TRBJ1-1 TRBV6-2/TRBV6-3 ASSYLGGQGRSEAF
TRBJ2-2 TRBV7-8 ASTLSGVAGELF
TRBJ2-7 TRBV6-2/TRBV6-3 ASSYTVGGAPPAYEQY
TRBJ2-5 TRBV5-1 ASTNWGAGEETQY
TRBJ2-6 TRBV7-6 ASSLATEPGANVLT
TRBJ1-3 TRBV2 ASGEQISGNTIY
TRBJ2-1 TRBV24-1 ATSGPGTHNEQF
TRBJ1-6 TRBV7-9 ASSFTGVDSPLH
TRBJ2-5 TRBV3-1 ASSHRGGMKETQY
TRBJ2-3 TRBV12-3/TRBV12-4 ASSQTAFTDTQY
TRBJ1-2 TRBV29-1 SVVQDYGYT
TRBJ2-3 TRBV10-2 ASFTRAGGTDTQY
TRBJ2-7 TRBV4-3 ASSQDGIYEQY
TRBJ2-7 TRBV2 ASSGLQGGEQY
TRBJ2-3 TRBV5-1 ASRVSVGTDTQY
TRBJ2-1 TRBV20-1 SAFFRDEQF
TRBJ1-1 TRBV5-1 ASSYGTGPGVAEAF
TRBJ2-5 TRBV21-1 ASSKGGRQSEMETQY
TRBJ2-2 TRBV11-3 ASAPGLANGELF
TRBJ1-2 TRBV12-3/TRBV12-4 ASRPGQVHRNT
TRBJ1-4 TRBV4-2 ASSQDRTGVNEKLF
TRBJ2-1 TRBV30 AWSGGGLAGAGAYNEQF
TRBJ2-2 TRBV20-1 SARDRITGELF
TRBJ2-5 TRBV6-2/TRBV6-3 ASSPPGPKMETQY
TRBJ1-1 TRBV7-2 ASSVGTGGTEAF
TRBJ2-1 TRBV4-2 ASSQAERGAYNEQF
TRBJ2-7 TRBV5-1 ASSLDWDYEQY
TRBJ2-1 TRBV6-2/TRBV6-3 ASSYSIADPNNEQF
TRBJ1-5 TRBV6-5 ASGQPQH
TRBJ2-7 TRBV30 AWLEVGGRDEQY
TRBJ1-1 TRBV7-2 ASSLAVGRRNTEAF
TRBJ2-1 TRBV4-1 ASSQEGEILLSNEQF
TRBJ1-2 TRBV28 ASTASLGGYT
TRBJ2-7 TRBV7-3 ASSPQTGGYEQY
TRBJ1-2 TRBV12-3/TRBV12-4 ASSFRRGMDGYT
TRBJ1-6 TRBV2 ASRLAQNSPLH
TRBJ1-1 TRBV20-1 SARREPSEAF
TRBJ2-1 TRBV7-9 ASSPRGGPNNEQF
TRBJ1-5 TRBV11-2 ASSRQFMDQPQH
TRBJ1-2 TRBV12-3/TRBV12-4 ASSLVGQGSNYGYT
TRBJ1-2 TRBV3-1 ASSPLSGYGYT
TRBJ2-5 TRBV29-1 SVVSGAETQY
TRBJ2-3 TRBV6-5 ASSYLGLAGGPDTQY
TRBJ1-2 TRBV7-8 ASSLVVSPSHGYT
TRBJ2-3 TRBV6-4 ASSRDPQQGDTQY
TRBJ2-3 TRBV7-8 ASSLSTGRSTDTQY